This TCR beta chain was identified in a study of T cells in Graves' hyperthyroidism and ophthalmopathy. Across the whole study: Pretreatment peripheral blood was obtained at initial diagnosis.

Not enrolled were patients with uncontrolled infection, other autoimmune disease, pregnancy or lactation. Using around 10 ml of fresh peripheral blood, PBMCs were prepared. V lost 2 bases, J lost 3 bases, and 8 bases lay in between. Per germline, CDR1 KGHSH and CDR2 LQKENI. This CDR3 spans 13 amino acids. Study findings and constraints: Most clonotypes expanded in the thyroid (above 0.001) were also present in blood.

Authors of the study amplified TCR beta CDR3 regions from RNA transcripts. The HTBI set primed first-round TCR CDR3 RT-PCR. TCRdb recomputed calls from the multiplex PCR reads with MiXCR, one row per CDR3 protein. The sample carries about 480,000 distinct CDR3 sequences, approximately 14% recorded once. This clonotype was seen many times. As yet, its antigen is unknown. The source material was blood. V gene TRBV18 combines with J gene TRBJ2-7; D remains ambiguous. The sequence came from a woman under 30 with Graves' hyperthyroidism. The CDR3 DNA sequence: TGTGCCAGCTCACCAACCCCTCTCTACGAGCAGTACTTC. Translated: CASSPTPLYEQYF.